Presented here are 6 T cell receptor beta chains from one specimen sequenced in a study of identical twins. MiXCR was run by TCRdb on the 5' RACE reads, yielding one entry per CDR3 protein. In the table there are approximately 210,000 distinct CDR3 sequences, over 5.5% of which are singletons. These same records also appear under a second study, on T cells expressing NK-cell markers.

What was sequenced was CD8+ T cells sorted from blood. All receptors derive from a young woman in good health.

This chain uses TRBV7-6 with TRBJ2-7; D unclear. V was shortened by 1 base and J by 4 bases, with 8 bases between the two germline ends. The CDR3 has 13 amino acids. Germline CDR1 reads SGHVS; CDR2 reads FNYEAQ. The CDR3 loop reads CASSLDSEYEQYF. As DNA, the CDR3 is TGTGCCAGCAGCTTAGACAGTGAGTACGAGCAGTACTTC.

The rearrangement links TRBV11-2 to TRBJ2-1, with D perhaps matching TRBD1 or TRBD2 (6 bases each). V was cut by 3 bases and J by 9 bases, with 21 bases left in between. CDR3 length: 16 residues. Germline loops: CDR1 SGHAT, CDR2 FQNNGV. CDR3 amino acids: CASSFFRVGGLREQFF. CDR3 in DNA: TGTGCCAGCAGCTTCTTTCGGGTAGGGGGGCTCCGTGAGCAGTTCTTC.

This clonotype showed up just a few times. The chain is built from TRBV9 and TRBJ2-1; 10 bases fit TRBD2. CDR1 is SGDLS and CDR2 is YYNGEE in the germline V gene. The CDR3 totals 14 residues. V shed 0 bases, J shed 9 bases, and the junction held 3 bases outside the gene matches. The CDR3 sequence: CASSVEIAGGEQFF. For the CDR3, the DNA is TGTGCCAGCAGCGTAGAAATAGCGGGAGGTGAGCAGTTCTTC.

This clonotype was seen ten or more times. V gene TRBV2 combines with J gene TRBJ2-7; D is unclear. The CDR3 is made up of 16 amino acids. The germline gives CDR1 SNHLY, CDR2 FYNNEI. The V end was cut by 4 bases, the J end by 6 bases, with 22 bases between. CDR3 residues: CASSVGFTPLGLEQYF. CDR3 sequence (DNA): TGTGCCAGCAGTGTTGGGTTTACACCCTTAGGCCTCGAGCAGTACTTC.

This clonotype was seen repeatedly, ten times or more. V usage is TRBV7-8 and J usage is TRBJ2-7; 8 bases match TRBD1. The length of the CDR3 is 16 residues. V was clipped by 5 bases and J by 0 bases; unmatched bases: 9. CDR1 and CDR2 (germline): SGHVS, FQNEAQ. In nucleotides, the CDR3 is TGTGCCAGCAGCCCATCAGGGACAGGCTTCTCCTACGAGCAGTACTTC. This sequence encodes CASSPSGTGFSYEQYF.

This clonotype was observed a handful of times. The rearrangement uses TRBV7-2 and TRBJ2-5; no clear D gene. CDR1 is SGHTA, CDR2 FQGNSA, per germline. V gave up 2 bases and J gave up 1 base, with 14 bases separating them. The CDR3 totals 16 residues. For the CDR3, the DNA is TGTGCCAGCAGCTTACGTCCGACACATATCCAAGAGACCCAGTACTTC. This gives the protein CASSLRPTHIQETQYF. The variable domain in full, with the rest retrieved from reference TRBV7-2 and TRBJ2-5, is GAGVSQSPSNKVTEKGKDVELRCDPISGHTALYWYRQSLGQGLEFLIYFQGNSAPDKSGLPSDRFSAERTGGSVSTLTIQRTQQEDSAVYLCASSLRPTHIQETQYFGPGTRLLVL.